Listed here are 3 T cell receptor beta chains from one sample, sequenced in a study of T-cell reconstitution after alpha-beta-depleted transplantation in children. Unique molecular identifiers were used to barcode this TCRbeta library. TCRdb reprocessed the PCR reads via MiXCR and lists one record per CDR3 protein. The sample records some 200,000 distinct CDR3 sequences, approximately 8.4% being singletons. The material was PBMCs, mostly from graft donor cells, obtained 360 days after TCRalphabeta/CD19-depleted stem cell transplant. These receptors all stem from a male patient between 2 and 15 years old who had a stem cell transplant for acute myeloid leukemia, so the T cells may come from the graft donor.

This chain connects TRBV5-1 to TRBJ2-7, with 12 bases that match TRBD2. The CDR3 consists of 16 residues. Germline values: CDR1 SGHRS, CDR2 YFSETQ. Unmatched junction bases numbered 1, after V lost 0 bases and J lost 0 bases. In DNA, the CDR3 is TGCGCCAGCAGCTTGGTACTAGCGGGAGGCTCCTACGAGCAGTACTTC. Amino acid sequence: CASSLVLAGGSYEQYF.

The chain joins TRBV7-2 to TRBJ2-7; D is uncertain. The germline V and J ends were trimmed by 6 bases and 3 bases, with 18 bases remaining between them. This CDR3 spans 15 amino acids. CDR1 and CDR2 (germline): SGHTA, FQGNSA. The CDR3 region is CASRPVLAANYEQYF. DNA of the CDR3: TGTGCCAGCAGGCCCGTTTTAGCAGCAAACTACGAGCAGTACTTC.

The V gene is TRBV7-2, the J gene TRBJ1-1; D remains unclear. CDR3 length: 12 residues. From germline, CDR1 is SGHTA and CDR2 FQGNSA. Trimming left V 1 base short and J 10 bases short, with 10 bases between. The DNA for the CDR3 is TGTGCCAGCAGCTTAGGAGGTATTGGAGCTTTCTTT. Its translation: CASSLGGIGAFF.